The sequence of this T cell receptor beta chain was determined in a study of beta chain features in type 1 diabetes. Study results and limitations: Any HLA effect on TCRB rearrangement was left unresolved by small sub-analyses. The naive, central memory and Treg TCRB repertoires of patients appeared to be more similar to one another than those of healthy donors.

Sequenced material consisted of expressed TCRB transcripts (all of the isolated RNA was reverse transcribed). Method: immunoSEQ multiplex PCR; TCRdb's copy keeps in-frame clones and lacks some. The table records roughly 170,000 clones, less than 15% of them present only once. This clone came up a few times. Its matching antigen is unknown. Germline lookup yields CDR1 MNHNY and CDR2 SVGAGI (reference sequence). V lost 4 bases, J lost 2 bases, and 3 bases stayed unmatched. The CDR3 totals 14 residues. The chain links TRBV6-6 to TRBJ2-3, with 7 nucleotides matching TRBD1. Material: central memory CD4+ T cells from blood. The source is a woman younger than 30 in good health. The CDR3 DNA reads as TGTGCCAGCAGTTTACAGGGGTCCACAGATACGCAGTATTTT. Residues: CASSLQGSTDTQYF.